This record looks at one T cell receptor beta chain sequence and its context. The V gene lost 4 bases and the J gene lost 3 bases, with 12 bases spanning the gap. Germline V CDR1 and CDR2: MNHEY, SVGAGI. This CDR3 spans 14 amino acids. This record belongs to a study of CD8 T cells in Susac syndrome. An input of about 0.5 to 1 ug of RNA was subjected to reverse transcription using random hexamers. Multiplex PCR with immunoSEQ amplified the TCR beta CDR3 across 54 Vbeta and 13 Jbeta. TCRdb re-analysed the immunoSEQ multiplex PCR reads in MiXCR, keeping a single row per CDR3 protein. In the table there are about 430,000 distinct CDR3 sequences, around 83% of which are singletons.

This TCR was sampled from a human donor with multiple sclerosis. The rearrangement links TRBV6-5 to TRBJ1-2, with D unclear. The specimen sequenced was CD8+ T cells from PBMCs. The CDR3 nucleotides are TGTGCCAGCAGTTTACAGCCTCTCGACTATGGCTACACCTTC. Its protein product is CASSLQPLDYGYTF.